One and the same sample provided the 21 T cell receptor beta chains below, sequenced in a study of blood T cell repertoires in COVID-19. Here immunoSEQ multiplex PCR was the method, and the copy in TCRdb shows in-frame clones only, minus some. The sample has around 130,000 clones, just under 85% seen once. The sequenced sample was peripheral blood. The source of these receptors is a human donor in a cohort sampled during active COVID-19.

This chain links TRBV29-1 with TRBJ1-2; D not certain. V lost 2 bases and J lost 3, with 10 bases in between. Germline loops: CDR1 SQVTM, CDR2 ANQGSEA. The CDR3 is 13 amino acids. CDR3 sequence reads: CSVEPDSDYGYTF. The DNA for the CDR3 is TGCAGCGTTGAACCGGACTCGGACTATGGCTACACCTTC. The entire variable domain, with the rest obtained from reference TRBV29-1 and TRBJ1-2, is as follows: SAVISQKPSRDICQRGTSLTIQCQVDSQVTMMFWYRQQPGQSLTLIATANQGSEATYESGFVIDKFPISRPNLTFSTLTVSNMSPEDSSIYLCSVEPDSDYGYTFGSGTRLTVV.

The CDR3 nucleotides read TGTGCCAGCAGCGGCTCTAGCGGCCGGGGGTATACGCAGTATTTT. Translation gives CASSGSSGRGYTQYF. V gene TRBV7-3 combines with J gene TRBJ2-3; TRBD2 aligns across 7 bases. V lost 5 bases to trimming and J lost 7 bases; unmatched junction nucleotides: 12. The length of the CDR3 is 15 residues. The germline V gene encodes CDR1 SGHTA and CDR2 FQGTGA.

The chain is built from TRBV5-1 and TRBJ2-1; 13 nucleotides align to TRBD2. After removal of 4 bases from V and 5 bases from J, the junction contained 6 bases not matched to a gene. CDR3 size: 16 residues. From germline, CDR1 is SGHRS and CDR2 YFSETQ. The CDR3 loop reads CASSDLLAGGNNEQFF. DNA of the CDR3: TGCGCCAGCAGCGACCTACTAGCGGGGGGGAACAATGAGCAGTTCTTC. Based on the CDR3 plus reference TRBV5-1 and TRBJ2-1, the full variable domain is KAGVTQTPRYLIKTRGQQVTLSCSPISGHRSVSWYQQTPGQGLQFLFEYFSETQRNKGNFPGRFSGRQFSNSRSEMNVSTLELGDSALYLCASSDLLAGGNNEQFFGPGTRLTVL.

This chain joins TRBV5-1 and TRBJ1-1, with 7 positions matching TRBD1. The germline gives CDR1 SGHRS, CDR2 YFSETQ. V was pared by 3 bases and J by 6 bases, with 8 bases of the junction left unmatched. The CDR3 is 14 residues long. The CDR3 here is CASSSDRVRPEAFF. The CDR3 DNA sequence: TGCGCCAGCAGCTCTGACAGGGTACGGCCTGAAGCTTTCTTT.

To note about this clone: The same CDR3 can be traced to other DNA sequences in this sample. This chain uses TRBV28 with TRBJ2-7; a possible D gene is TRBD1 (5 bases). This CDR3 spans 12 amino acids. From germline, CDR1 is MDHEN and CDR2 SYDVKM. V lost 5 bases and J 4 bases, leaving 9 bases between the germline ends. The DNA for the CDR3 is TGTGCCAGCAGTCTTCAGGGATACGAGCAGTACTTC. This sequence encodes CASSLQGYEQYF. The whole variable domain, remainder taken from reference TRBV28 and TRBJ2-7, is DVKVTQSSRYLVKRTGEKVFLECVQDMDHENMFWYRQDPGLGLRLIYFSYDVKMKEKGDIPEGYSVSREKKERFSLILESASTNQTSMYLCASSLQGYEQYFGPGTRLTVT.

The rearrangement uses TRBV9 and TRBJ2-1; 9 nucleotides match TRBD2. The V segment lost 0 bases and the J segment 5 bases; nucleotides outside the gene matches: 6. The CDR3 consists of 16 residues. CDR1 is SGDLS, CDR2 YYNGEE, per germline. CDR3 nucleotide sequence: TGTGCCAGCAGCGTAGAGGTAGCGGGAGTAAACAATGAGCAGTTCTTC. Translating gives CASSVEVAGVNNEQFF.

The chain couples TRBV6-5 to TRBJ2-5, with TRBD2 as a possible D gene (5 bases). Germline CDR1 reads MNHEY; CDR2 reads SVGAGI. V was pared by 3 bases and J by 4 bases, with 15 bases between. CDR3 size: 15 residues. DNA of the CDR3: TGTGCCAGCAGTTATAGAGGGTCCGCCCCAGAGACCCAGTACTTC. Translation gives CASSYRGSAPETQYF.

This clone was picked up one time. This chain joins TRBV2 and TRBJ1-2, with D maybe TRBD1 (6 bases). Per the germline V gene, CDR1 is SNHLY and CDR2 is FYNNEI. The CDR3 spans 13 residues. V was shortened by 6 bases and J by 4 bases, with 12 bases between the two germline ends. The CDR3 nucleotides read TGTGCCAGCAGACTAGACAGGCTCTATGGCTACACCTTC. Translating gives CASRLDRLYGYTF.

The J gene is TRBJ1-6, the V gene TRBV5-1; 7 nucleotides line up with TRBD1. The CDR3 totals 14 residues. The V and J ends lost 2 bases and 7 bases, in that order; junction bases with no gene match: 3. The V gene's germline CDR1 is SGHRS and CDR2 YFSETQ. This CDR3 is CASSFSQGNSPLHF. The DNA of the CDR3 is TGCGCCAGCAGCTTCTCACAGGGGAATTCACCCCTCCACTTT.

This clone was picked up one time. DNA of the CDR3: TGCGCCAGCAGCCAATCTGGCGGGGGCGTCTCCTACAATGAGCAGTTCTTC. It translates to CASSQSGGGVSYNEQFF. The chain combines TRBV4-1 with TRBJ2-1, with a tentative D call TRBD2 (7 bases). V was clipped by 2 bases and J by 0 bases, with 14 bases between them. The CDR3 loop spans 17 amino acids. Germline V gene data show CDR1 as MGHRA and CDR2 as YSYEKL.

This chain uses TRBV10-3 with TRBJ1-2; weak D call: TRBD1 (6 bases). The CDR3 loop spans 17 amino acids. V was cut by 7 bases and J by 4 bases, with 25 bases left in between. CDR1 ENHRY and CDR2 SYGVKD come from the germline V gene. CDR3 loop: CAITTDSVLALTYGYTF. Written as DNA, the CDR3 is TGTGCCATCACCACGGACAGCGTGTTAGCCCTGACCTATGGCTACACCTTC.

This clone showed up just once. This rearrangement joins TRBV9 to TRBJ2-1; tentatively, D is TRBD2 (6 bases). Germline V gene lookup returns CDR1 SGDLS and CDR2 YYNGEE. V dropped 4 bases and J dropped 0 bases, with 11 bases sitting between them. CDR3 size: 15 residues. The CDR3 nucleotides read TGTGCCAGCAGCCCGGGGGTGAGCTCCTACAATGAGCAGTTCTTC. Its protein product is CASSPGVSSYNEQFF.

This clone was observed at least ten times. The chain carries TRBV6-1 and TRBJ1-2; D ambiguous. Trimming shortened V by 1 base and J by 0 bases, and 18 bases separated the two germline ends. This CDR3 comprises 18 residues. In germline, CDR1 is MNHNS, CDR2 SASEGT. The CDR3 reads CASSEGFLGTGTNYGYTF. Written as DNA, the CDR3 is TGTGCCAGCAGTGAAGGGTTTCTTGGAACGGGTACTAACTATGGCTACACCTTC.

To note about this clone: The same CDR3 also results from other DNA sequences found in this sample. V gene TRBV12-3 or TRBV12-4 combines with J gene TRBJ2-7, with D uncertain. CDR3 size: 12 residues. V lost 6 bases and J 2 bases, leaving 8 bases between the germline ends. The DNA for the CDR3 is TGTGCCAGCAGCCTTTCCCCCTACGAGCAGTACTTC. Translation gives CASSLSPYEQYF.

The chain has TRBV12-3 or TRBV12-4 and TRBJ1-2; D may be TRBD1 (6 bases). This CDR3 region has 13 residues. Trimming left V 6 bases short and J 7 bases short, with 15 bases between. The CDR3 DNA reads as TGTGCCAGCAGGGGACAAACAAGGGGTGGCTACACCTTC. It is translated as CASRGQTRGGYTF.

DNA of the CDR3: TGTGCCAGTAGCGTAGGAGAGGCTCCTCGGGGTGAAAAACTGTTTTTT. Amino acids: CASSVGEAPRGEKLFF. The V and J genes are TRBV19 and TRBJ1-4; no clear D gene. V was pared by 6 bases and J by 7 bases, with 21 bases between. Germline V CDR1 and CDR2: LNHDA, SQIVND (reference sequence). CDR3 length: 16 residues.

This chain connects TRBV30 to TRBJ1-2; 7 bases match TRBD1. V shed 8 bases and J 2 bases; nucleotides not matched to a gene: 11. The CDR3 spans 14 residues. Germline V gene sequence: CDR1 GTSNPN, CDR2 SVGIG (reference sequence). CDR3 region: CARHSGGRNYGYTF. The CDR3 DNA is TGTGCCCGTCACTCAGGGGGGCGAAACTATGGCTACACCTTC.

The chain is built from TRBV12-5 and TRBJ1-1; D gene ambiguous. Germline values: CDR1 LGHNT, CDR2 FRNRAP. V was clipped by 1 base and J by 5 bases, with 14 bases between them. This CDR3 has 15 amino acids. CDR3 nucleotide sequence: TGTGCTAGTGGTTTGGCAAACCAGGCGTTTACTGAAGCTTTCTTT. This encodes CASGLANQAFTEAFF.

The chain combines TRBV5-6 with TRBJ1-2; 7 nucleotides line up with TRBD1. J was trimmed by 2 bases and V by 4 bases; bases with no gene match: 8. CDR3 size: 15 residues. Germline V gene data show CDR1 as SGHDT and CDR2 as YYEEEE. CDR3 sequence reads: CASSPNPRGNYGYTF. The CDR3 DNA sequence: TGTGCCAGCAGCCCGAACCCCAGGGGGAACTATGGCTACACCTTC. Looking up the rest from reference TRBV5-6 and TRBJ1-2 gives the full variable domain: DAGVTQSPTHLIKTRGQQVTLRCSPKSGHDTVSWYQQALGQGPQFIFQYYEEEERQRGNFPDRFSGHQFPNYSSELNVNALLLGDSALYLCASSPNPRGNYGYTFGSGTRLTVV.

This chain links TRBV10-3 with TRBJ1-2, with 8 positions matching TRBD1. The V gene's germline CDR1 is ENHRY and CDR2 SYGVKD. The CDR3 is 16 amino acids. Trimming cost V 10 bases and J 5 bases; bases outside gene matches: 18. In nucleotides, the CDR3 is TGTGCCACCCAACGAGCAGGGGATCAGGGGGCATATGGCTACACCTTC. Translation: CATQRAGDQGAYGYTF.

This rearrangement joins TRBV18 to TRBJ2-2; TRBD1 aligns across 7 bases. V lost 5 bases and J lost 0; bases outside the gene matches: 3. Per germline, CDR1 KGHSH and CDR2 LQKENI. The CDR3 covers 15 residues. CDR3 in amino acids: CASSTGVPNTGELFF. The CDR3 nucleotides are TGTGCCAGCTCAACAGGGGTCCCGAACACCGGGGAGCTGTTTTTT.